A single sample gave rise to the 20 T cell receptor beta chains below, sequenced in a study of T cells in Graves' hyperthyroidism and ophthalmopathy. Researchers amplified the TCR beta CDR3 regions from RNA transcripts. During a first-round RT-PCR of the TCR CDR3, the HTBI primer set was used. One entry per CDR3 protein results from TCRdb running MiXCR on the multiplex PCR reads. The data hold about 420,000 distinct CDR3 sequences, with around a sixth observed a single time. Specimen: blood. The receptors derive from a woman under 30 with Graves' hyperthyroidism.

This clonotype has ten or more counts. The DNA for the CDR3 is TGTGCCAGCTCACCGGCAGGGTCCCCCTACGAGCAGTACTTC. The encoded protein is CASSPAGSPYEQYF. The chain is built from TRBV18 and TRBJ2-7, with a possible D match to TRBD1 (5 bases). The CDR3 covers 14 residues. V lost 3 bases and J 2 bases, leaving 11 bases between the germline ends. Germline assignment: CDR1 KGHSH and CDR2 LQKENI.

The CDR3 DNA reads as TGTGCCAGCAGCTTAAGCCAGGGGGCGAATACGCAGTATTTT. Translation gives CASSLSQGANTQYF. The J gene is TRBJ2-3, the V gene TRBV7-3; 8 bases are a match to TRBD1. In germline, CDR1 is SGHTA, CDR2 FQGTGA. The length of the CDR3 is 14 residues. The V and J ends lost 1 base and 7 bases, in that order; junction bases with no gene match: 4.

As regards this clonotype: A much more abundant neighbour one base away suggests this may be a read error. This chain connects TRBV20-1 to TRBJ2-1, with 12 positions matching TRBD2. The length of the CDR3 is 15 residues. Germline CDR1 reads DFQATT; CDR2 reads SNEGSKA (reference sequence). J gave up 7 bases and V 0 bases, and 4 bases lay outside the gene matches. CDR3 protein: CSARDLAGGENEQFF. The CDR3 region has the DNA TGCAGTGCTAGAGATCTAGCGGGGGGGGAAAATGAGCAGTTCTTC.

This clonotype was recorded many times. V is TRBV5-1 and J is TRBJ2-1, with D possibly matching TRBD1 (7 bases). With 8 bases removed from V and 0 bases from J, the gap between germline ends came to 9 bases. Germline CDR1 is SGHRS and CDR2 is YFSETQ. The length of the CDR3 is 13 residues. CDR3 DNA: TGCGCCAGTCAGGGGGGCTCCTACAATGAGCAGTTCTTC. Its protein product is CASQGGSYNEQFF.

This clonotype was counted only a few times. The rearrangement uses TRBV29-1 and TRBJ2-5; D may be TRBD2 (5 bases). The V gene's germline CDR1 is SQVTM and CDR2 ANQGSEA. Trimming cost V 7 bases and J 4 bases, with 13 bases left between them. The CDR3 loop spans 12 amino acids. For the CDR3, the DNA is TGCAGCGCCGAGGGCACCTCAGAGACCCAGTACTTC. Its protein is CSAEGTSETQYF.

The table lists this clonotype with a few counts. The chain is built from TRBV7-3 and TRBJ2-3; possibly TRBD1 or TRBD2 for D (5 bases each). Germline CDR1 and CDR2: SGHTA and FQGTGA. The CDR3 has 14 residues. The ends were cut back, 5 bases at V and 1 base at J, with 10 bases in the middle. The CDR3 DNA is TGTGCCAGCAGCACCAGGGACGGCACAGATACGCAGTATTTT. Its protein is CASSTRDGTDTQYF. The complete variable domain, with remaining parts taken from reference TRBV7-3 and TRBJ2-3, reads GAGVSQTPSNKVTEKGKYVELRCDPISGHTALYWYRQSLGQGPEFLIYFQGTGAADDSGLPNDRFFAVRPEGSVSTLKIQRTERGDSAVYLCASSTRDGTDTQYFGPGTRLTVL.

This clonotype showed up many times. This chain connects TRBV12-3 or TRBV12-4 to TRBJ2-1; D is possibly TRBD2 (6 bases). The V end was cut by 7 bases, the J end by 5 bases, with 12 bases between. There are 13 residues in the CDR3. As DNA, the CDR3 is TGTGCCAGCAATGGAGCTAGCGACAATGAGCAGTTCTTC. Translated: CASNGASDNEQFF.

This clonotype was detected ten times or more. The gene calls are TRBV3-1 and TRBJ2-3; TRBD2 aligns across 7 bases. The J segment lost 7 bases and the V segment lost 4 bases, leaving 11 bases of the junction unmatched. Germline loops: CDR1 LGHDT, CDR2 YNNKEL (reference sequence). CDR3 length: 15 residues. The CDR3 DNA sequence: TGTGCCAGCAGCCCCCCCGGACTAGAGCTACATACGCAGTATTTT. Its protein product is CASSPPGLELHTQYF.

The rearrangement links TRBV7-9 to TRBJ2-7; 12 positions match TRBD1. The junction had 13 bases not matched to a gene; V was cut back by 3 bases and J by 7 bases. CDR1 SEHNR and CDR2 FQNEAQ come from the germline V gene (reference sequence). The CDR3 is 17 amino acids. CDR3 nucleotides: TGTGCCAGCAGCTTTTTTTCCGGGACAGGGGGCCTTCGGGAGCAGTACTTC. Protein product: CASSFFSGTGGLREQYF. The full variable domain, its missing parts supplied by reference TRBV7-9 and TRBJ2-7, is DTGVSQNPRHKITKRGQNVTFRCDPISEHNRLYWYRQTLGQGPEFLTYFQNEAQLEKSRLLSDRFSAERPKGSFSTLEIQRTEQGDSAMYLCASSFFSGTGGLREQYFGPGTRLTVT.

The chain carries TRBV20-1 and TRBJ1-5, with D unclear. Germline values: CDR1 DFQATT, CDR2 SNEGSKA (reference sequence). The length of the CDR3 is 9 residues. Trimming took off 4 bases at V and 8 bases at J, with 3 bases between the two ends. This CDR3 reads CSAKKPQHF. CDR3 sequence (DNA): TGCAGTGCTAAGAAGCCCCAGCATTTT.

This clonotype was observed many times. The chain uses TRBV20-1 and TRBJ1-1; no clear D gene. In germline, CDR1 is DFQATT, CDR2 SNEGSKA (reference sequence). The CDR3 is 11 amino acids. V lost 3 bases and J lost 1, with 3 bases in between. Written as DNA, the CDR3 is TGCAGTGCTAGTGGGAACACTGAAGCTTTCTTT. Its protein product is CSASGNTEAFF.

This clonotype was seen at least ten times. The rearrangement joins TRBV20-1 to TRBJ2-1; D is ambiguous. V gave up 0 bases and J gave up 1 base, with 13 bases separating them. Germline V gene sequence: CDR1 DFQATT, CDR2 SNEGSKA (reference sequence). The CDR3 contains 16 residues. Here the CDR3 reads CSAREALGGSYNEQFF. DNA for the CDR3: TGCAGTGCTAGAGAGGCGTTGGGCGGTTCCTACAATGAGCAGTTCTTC.

Points on this clonotype: A much larger clone differs by one base, so this may be a read error. The chain employs TRBV27 and TRBJ2-3, with 8 bases that match TRBD2. CDR3 length: 15 residues. Germline CDR1 and CDR2: MNHEY and SMNVEV (reference sequence). V dropped 7 bases and J dropped 5; count of bases not matched to a gene: 11. The CDR3 protein is CASNPAGAALDTQYF. CDR3 bases: TGTGCCAGCAACCCAGCGGGAGCGGCGTTAGATACGCAGTATTTT.

This chain joins TRBV12-3 or TRBV12-4 and TRBJ2-3; 10 positions match TRBD2. This CDR3 contains 15 residues. With V trimmed by 6 bases and J by 4 bases, 7 bases remained unmatched. The CDR3 region is CASSQAGGPSDTQYF. CDR3 sequence (DNA): TGTGCCAGCAGCCAAGCGGGAGGGCCTTCAGATACGCAGTATTTT.

Many counts were recorded for this clonotype. The V gene is TRBV18, the J gene TRBJ2-1; a possible D gene is TRBD1 (7 bases). Germline CDR1 and CDR2: KGHSH and LQKENI. The V gene lost 6 bases and the J gene lost 1 base, with 19 bases spanning the gap. The CDR3 has 17 amino acids. CDR3 coding DNA: TGTGCCAGCTCCCGGGTAGGAGGGGGCCTATCCTACAATGAGCAGTTCTTC. Its protein product is CASSRVGGGLSYNEQFF.

In its sample, this clonotype was seen many times. This chain joins TRBV5-1 and TRBJ2-7; no clear D gene. The CDR3 is 12 amino acids. Germline assignment: CDR1 SGHRS and CDR2 YFSETQ. V lost 5 bases and J 0 bases, leaving 6 bases between the germline ends. The CDR3 DNA reads TGCGCCAGCAGGAAGGCCTCCTACGAGCAGTACTTC. This gives the protein CASRKASYEQYF.

This clonotype occurred many times. The rearrangement joins TRBV7-9 to TRBJ2-1; TRBD2 matches at 14 bases. With 2 bases clipped from V and 0 bases from J, the junction kept 6 bases outside the gene matches. The CDR3 loop spans 19 amino acids. Per germline, CDR1 SEHNR and CDR2 FQNEAQ (reference sequence). The CDR3 spells CASSLPRLAGGGSYNEQFF. CDR3 in DNA: TGTGCCAGCAGCTTACCGCGACTAGCGGGGGGGGGCTCCTACAATGAGCAGTTCTTC. Full variable domain (outside the CDR3, taken from reference TRBV7-9 and TRBJ2-1): DTGVSQNPRHKITKRGQNVTFRCDPISEHNRLYWYRQTLGQGPEFLTYFQNEAQLEKSRLLSDRFSAERPKGSFSTLEIQRTEQGDSAMYLCASSLPRLAGGGSYNEQFFGPGTRLTVL.

The table lists this clonotype with many counts. V usage is TRBV30 and J usage is TRBJ1-1, with D possibly TRBD1 on 5 matching bases. Trimming removed 2 bases from V and 2 bases from J, with 12 bases in between. Germline V gives CDR1 GTSNPN, CDR2 SVGIG (reference sequence). This CDR3 is 14 amino acids long. CDR3 region: CAWSTGRINTEAFF. The DNA for the CDR3 is TGTGCCTGGAGTACAGGCAGAATAAACACTGAAGCTTTCTTT.

At least ten counts were recorded for this clonotype. V and J are TRBV5-1 and TRBJ2-2; the match to TRBD2 covers 10 bases. The V gene end was trimmed by 4 bases and the J gene end by 4 bases; junction bases not matched to a gene: 13. Germline V gene sequence: CDR1 SGHRS, CDR2 YFSETQ. This CDR3 has 18 residues. CDR3 coding DNA: TGCGCCAGCAGCGCTAGCGGGAGCACGTTTCGCTCCACCGGGGAGCTGTTTTTT. Encoded protein: CASSASGSTFRSTGELFF.

This clonotype was counted ten times or more. This rearrangement joins TRBV27 to TRBJ1-5, with D possibly being TRBD1 (5 bases). This CDR3 contains 15 residues. Germline V gene lookup returns CDR1 MNHEY and CDR2 SMNVEV (reference sequence). Trimming shortened V by 9 bases and J by 0 bases, and 15 bases separated the two germline ends. As DNA, the CDR3 is TGTGCCAGACCCCCCCAGGGCCATAGCAATCAGCCCCAGCATTTT. It is translated as CARPPQGHSNQPQHF.